This T cell receptor beta chain was recovered during a study of neurological immune-mediated disorders. This clonotype appeared many times. The cDNA came from 5'RACE, which used 10-nucleotide random UMIs. Sequencing runs each yielded over 200 million TCR-beta sequences from 15-18 subjects. TCRdb reanalysed the 5' RACE reads using MiXCR and keeps one entry per CDR3 protein. The data show about 46,000 distinct CDR3 sequences, about 2% seen once. V lost 0 bases, J lost 3 bases, and 13 bases lay in between. The CDR3 is 15 residues long. Looked up from germline, CDR1 is SGDLS and CDR2 is YYNGEE. The specimen was PBMCs. The V gene is TRBV9, the J gene TRBJ2-7; the D gene could be TRBD1 or TRBD2 (5 bases each). The receptor was derived from a woman aged 40-49 years with multiple sclerosis. CDR3: CASSVGLQAGYEQYF. The CDR3 DNA follows: TGTGCCAGCAGCGTAGGACTACAGGCGGGCTACGAGCAGTACTTC.